The next 2 T cell receptor beta chains were all read from a single sample in a study of blood T cell repertoires in COVID-19. TCRdb keeps only in-frame clones here, not all; method: immunoSEQ multiplex PCR. The table has fewer than 150,000 clones, more than 75% seen once; the top ten hold over 7.5%. Sequenced input: peripheral blood. These receptors were taken from a woman aged 40-49 years with acute or convalescent COVID-19.

The chain joins TRBV2 to TRBJ1-1; 7 bases are a match to TRBD1. CDR3 size: 15 residues. The germline V gene encodes CDR1 SNHLY and CDR2 FYNNEI. With V trimmed by 6 bases and J by 2 bases, 9 bases remained unmatched. CDR3 bases: TGTGCCAGCAGGCGCGAGGGACAGCTTAACACTGAAGCTTTCTTT. It translates to CASRREGQLNTEAFF.

V is TRBV21-1 and J is TRBJ1-5; the table's D call, TRBD1, was not checked against the DNA. TRBV21-1 is recorded as a pseudogene. The CDR3 consists of 17 residues. The CDR3 spells CASSRPYRYRTYQPQHF. CDR3 sequence (DNA): TGTGCCAGCAGCCGTCCCTACAGATACAGGACCTATCAGCCCCAGCATTTT.